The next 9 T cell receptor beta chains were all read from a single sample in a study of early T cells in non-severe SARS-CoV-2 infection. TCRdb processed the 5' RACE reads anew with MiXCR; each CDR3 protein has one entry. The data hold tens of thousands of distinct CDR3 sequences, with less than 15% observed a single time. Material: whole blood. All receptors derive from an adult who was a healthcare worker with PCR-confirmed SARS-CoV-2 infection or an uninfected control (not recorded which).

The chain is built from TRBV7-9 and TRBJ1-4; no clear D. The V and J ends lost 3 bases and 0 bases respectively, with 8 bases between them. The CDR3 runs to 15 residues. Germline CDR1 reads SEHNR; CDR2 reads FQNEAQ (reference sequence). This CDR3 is CASSFDGATNEKLFF. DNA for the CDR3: TGTGCCAGCAGCTTTGACGGGGCAACTAATGAAAAACTGTTTTTT.

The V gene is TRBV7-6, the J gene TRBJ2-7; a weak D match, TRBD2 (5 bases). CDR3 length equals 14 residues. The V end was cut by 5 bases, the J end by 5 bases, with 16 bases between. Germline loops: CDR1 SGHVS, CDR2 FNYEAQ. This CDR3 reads CASSPIRGSDEQYF. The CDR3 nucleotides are TGTGCCAGCAGCCCAATCCGGGGTTCGGACGAGCAGTACTTC.

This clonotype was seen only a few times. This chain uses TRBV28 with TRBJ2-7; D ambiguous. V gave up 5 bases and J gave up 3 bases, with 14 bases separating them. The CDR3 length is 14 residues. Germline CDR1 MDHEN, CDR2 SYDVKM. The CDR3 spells CASSPIVNSYEQYF. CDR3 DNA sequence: TGTGCCAGCAGTCCTATCGTGAATAGCTACGAGCAGTACTTC.

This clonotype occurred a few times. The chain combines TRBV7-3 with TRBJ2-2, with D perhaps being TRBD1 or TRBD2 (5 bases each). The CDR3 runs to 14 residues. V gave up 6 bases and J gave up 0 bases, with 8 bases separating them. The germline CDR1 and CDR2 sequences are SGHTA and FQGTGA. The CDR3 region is CASRRGANTGELFF. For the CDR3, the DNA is TGTGCCAGCAGAAGGGGAGCGAACACCGGGGAGCTGTTTTTT.

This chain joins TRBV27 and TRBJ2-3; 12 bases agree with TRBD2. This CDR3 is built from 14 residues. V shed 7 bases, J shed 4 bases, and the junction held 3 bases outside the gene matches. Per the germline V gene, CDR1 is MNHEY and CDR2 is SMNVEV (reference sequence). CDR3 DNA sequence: TGTGCCAGCACGGGACTAGCGGGCTCAGATACGCAGTATTTT. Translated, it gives CASTGLAGSDTQYF.

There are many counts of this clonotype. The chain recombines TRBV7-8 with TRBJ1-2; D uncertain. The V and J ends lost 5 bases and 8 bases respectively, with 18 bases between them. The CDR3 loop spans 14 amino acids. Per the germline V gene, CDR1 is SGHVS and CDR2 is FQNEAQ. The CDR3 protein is CASSLSLLPSGYTF. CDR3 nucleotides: TGTGCCAGCAGCCTAAGCCTTTTACCTTCGGGCTACACCTTC.

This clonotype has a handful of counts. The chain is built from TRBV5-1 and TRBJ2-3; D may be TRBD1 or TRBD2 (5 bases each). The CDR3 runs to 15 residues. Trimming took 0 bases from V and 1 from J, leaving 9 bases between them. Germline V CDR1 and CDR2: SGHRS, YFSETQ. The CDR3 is CASSLDRGGTDTQYF. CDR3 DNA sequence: TGCGCCAGCAGCTTGGATAGAGGGGGCACAGATACGCAGTATTTT.

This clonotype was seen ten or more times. CDR3 bases: TGCAGTGCCCCCGAGGCGGGAGTATACAATGAGCAGTTCTTC. Its translation is CSAPEAGVYNEQFF. The rearrangement uses TRBV20-1 and TRBJ2-1; 7 bases are shared with TRBD2. Germline V gene lookup returns CDR1 DFQATT and CDR2 SNEGSKA (reference sequence). V gave up 6 bases and J gave up 4 bases; unmatched junction bases: 9. The CDR3 length is 14 residues.

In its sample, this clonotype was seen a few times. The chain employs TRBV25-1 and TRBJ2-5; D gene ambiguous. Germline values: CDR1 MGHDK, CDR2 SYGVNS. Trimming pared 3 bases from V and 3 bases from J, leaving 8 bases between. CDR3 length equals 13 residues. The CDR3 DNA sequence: TGTGCCAGCAGTGATGTCACCAAAGAGACCCAGTACTTC. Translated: CASSDVTKETQYF.